What follows are 19 T cell receptor beta chains derived from one specimen sequenced in a study of T cell changes during pregnancy in multiple sclerosis. Sequencing used immunoSEQ multiplex PCR; TCRdb keeps in-frame clones, though not all of them. The sample contains some 100,000 clones, over 85% of which appear only once. This specimen was peripheral blood, taken in the second trimester of pregnancy. These receptors were collected from a female donor with multiple sclerosis, enrolled in a pregnancy study.

The CDR3 spells CATSRARQGTGELFF. The CDR3 coding sequence is TGTGCCACCAGCAGAGCAAGGCAGGGCACCGGGGAGCTGTTTTTT. The gene calls are TRBV15 and TRBJ2-2, with a tentative D call TRBD1 (5 bases). V was shortened by 1 base and J by 4 bases, with 10 bases between the two germline ends. This CDR3 is built from 15 residues. The V gene's germline CDR1 is LNHNV and CDR2 YYDKDF (reference sequence).

Comments on this clone: The sample holds other DNA sequences that translate to the same CDR3. This chain uses TRBV28 with TRBJ2-7; D perhaps matches TRBD2 (6 bases). Trimming pared 2 bases from V and 6 bases from J, leaving 8 bases between. CDR1 and CDR2 (germline): MDHEN, SYDVKM. The CDR3 covers 12 residues. DNA for the CDR3: TGTGCCAGCAGTTTAGGAGGGTTCGAGCAGTACTTC. This gives the protein CASSLGGFEQYF.

This clone was seen a handful of times. V is TRBV9 and J is TRBJ2-1; 7 bases fit TRBD2. CDR3 size: 15 residues. With 2 bases clipped from V and 5 bases from J, the junction kept 7 bases outside the gene matches. Germline CDR1 is SGDLS and CDR2 is YYNGEE. CDR3 sequence (DNA): TGTGCCAGCAGCGTGGGGGGACTAAACCACAATGAGCAGTTCTTC. Its translation: CASSVGGLNHNEQFF.

V and J are TRBV5-1 and TRBJ2-7; TRBD1 matches 9 bases. V was pared by 4 bases and J by 10 bases, with 18 bases of the junction left unmatched. Germline lookup yields CDR1 SGHRS and CDR2 YFSETQ. The CDR3 is made up of 16 amino acids. DNA of the CDR3: TGCGCCAGCAGCCCCCTACCCCCGGGACAGGGATCTGGACAGTACTTC. It yields the protein CASSPLPPGQGSGQYF.

The V and J genes are TRBV6-5 and TRBJ2-1, with 15 bases that match TRBD2. Trimming at V came to 7 bases and at J to 9 bases, leaving 4 bases not matched to a gene. Germline V CDR1 and CDR2: MNHEY, SVGAGI. CDR3 length equals 14 residues. The CDR3 coding sequence is TGTGCCAGCACCCGGGGACTAGCGGGAGGTGAGCAGTTCTTC. The encoded protein is CASTRGLAGGEQFF.

The rearrangement uses TRBV11-2 and TRBJ1-4; 11 nucleotides agree with TRBD1. V lost 5 bases and J lost 8; bases outside the gene matches: 7. CDR1 and CDR2 from the germline V gene are SGHAT and FQNNGV. This CDR3 comprises 15 residues. This CDR3 reads CASSRTGTGGEKLFF. The CDR3 DNA follows: TGTGCCAGCAGCCGCACCGGGACAGGGGGAGAAAAACTGTTTTTT.

The chain is built from TRBV5-1 and TRBJ2-7, with 7 bases aligning to TRBD1. With V trimmed by 7 bases and J by 0 bases, 10 bases remained unmatched. The CDR3 runs 15 residues. The V gene's germline CDR1 is SGHRS and CDR2 YFSETQ. The CDR3 sequence: CASGVNRGNSYEQYF. The CDR3 nucleotides are TGCGCCAGCGGCGTTAACAGGGGCAACTCCTACGAGCAGTACTTC.

The rearrangement links TRBV11-2 to TRBJ2-1; 10 bases map to TRBD2. The CDR3 has 16 amino acids. CDR1 and CDR2 from the germline V gene are SGHAT and FQNNGV. After removal of 2 bases from V and 7 bases from J, the junction contained 8 bases not matched to a gene. This CDR3 is CASSLLTSGIRNEQFF. The CDR3 nucleotides read TGTGCCAGCAGCTTACTTACTAGCGGGATAAGGAATGAGCAGTTCTTC.

The chain carries TRBV6-5 and TRBJ1-4; D possibly corresponds to TRBD1 (5 bases). V was pared by 2 bases and J by 8 bases, with 18 bases between. The length of the CDR3 is 16 residues. The germline gives CDR1 MNHEY, CDR2 SVGAGI. Written as DNA, the CDR3 is TGTGCCAGCAGTTACATCCCCGGGGGGGTAGTCGAAAAACTGTTTTTT. Protein: CASSYIPGGVVEKLFF.

This sequence joins TRBV25-1 and TRBJ1-1, with D possibly being TRBD1 (5 bases). CDR1 and CDR2 (germline): MGHDK, SYGVNS. This CDR3 region has 17 residues. The germline V and J ends were trimmed by 7 bases and 1 base, with 22 bases remaining between them. The CDR3 DNA follows: TGTGCCAGCATTCAATCTGGAGGGGTAGGCCGGAACACTGAAGCTTTCTTT. This gives the protein CASIQSGGVGRNTEAFF. Together with reference TRBV25-1 and TRBJ1-1, the CDR3 gives the full variable domain: EADIYQTPRYLVIGTGKKITLECSQTMGHDKMYWYQQDPGMELHLIHYSYGVNSTEKGDLSSESTVSRIRTEHFPLTLESARPSHTSQYLCASIQSGGVGRNTEAFFGQGTRLTVV.

The chain carries TRBV19 and TRBJ2-2; D might be TRBD2 (7 bases). CDR1 and CDR2 (germline): LNHDA, SQIVND (reference sequence). The CDR3 has 14 residues. The V end was cut by 5 bases, the J end by 4 bases, with 11 bases between. Here the CDR3 reads CASSGGASTGELFF. CDR3 coding DNA: TGTGCCAGTAGTGGGGGGGCGAGCACCGGGGAGCTGTTTTTT.

The chain carries TRBV30 and TRBJ2-1, with TRBD2 matching over 10 bases. The CDR3 is 14 amino acids. The V segment lost 8 bases and the J segment 7 bases; nucleotides outside the gene matches: 11. Germline V lookup: CDR1 GTSNPN, CDR2 SVGIG (reference sequence). DNA of the CDR3: TGTGCCCAACTAGCGGGGTCTACCTTAAATGAGCAGTTCTTC. Its translation: CAQLAGSTLNEQFF.

The chain links TRBV5-6 to TRBJ2-3; no definite D call. V lost 4 bases and J lost 3, with 27 bases in between. Germline CDR1 is SGHDT and CDR2 is YYEEEE. The CDR3 extends over 19 amino acids. The CDR3 reads CASSEYFWARQTVTDTQYF. CDR3 nucleotide sequence: TGTGCCAGCAGCGAATATTTTTGGGCACGCCAAACTGTGACAGATACGCAGTATTTT.

The chain links TRBV18 to TRBJ2-1; 15 positions agree with TRBD2. Trimming cost V 5 bases and J 8 bases; bases outside gene matches: 10. The CDR3 runs 17 residues. CDR1 and CDR2 (germline): KGHSH, LQKENI. CDR3 DNA: TGTGCCAGCTCATCAAGGACTAGCGGGGGGGGCCTGGATGAGCAGTTCTTC. It is translated as CASSSRTSGGGLDEQFF.

The genes are TRBV6-6 and TRBJ1-2; TRBD1 matches at 9 bases. Germline V gives CDR1 MNHNY, CDR2 SVGAGI (reference sequence). After removal of 7 bases from V and 4 bases from J, the junction contained 13 bases not matched to a gene. The CDR3 consists of 16 residues. Here the CDR3 reads CASNTAGTGTVYGYTF. CDR3 bases: TGTGCCAGCAATACTGCCGGGACAGGGACGGTCTATGGCTACACCTTC.

This clone came up once. V and J are TRBV28 and TRBJ2-1; TRBD2 might be the D (8 bases). In germline, CDR1 is MDHEN, CDR2 SYDVKM. CDR3 size: 19 residues. V was cut by 1 base and J by 3 bases, with 22 bases left in between. DNA of the CDR3: TGTGCCAGCAGTTTATTGGTAACGGGGGGGACAGAAAACTACAATGAGCAGTTCTTC. This sequence encodes CASSLLVTGGTENYNEQFF.

The chain joins TRBV30 to TRBJ1-5; D gene uncertain. Trimming left V 2 bases short and J 4 bases short, with 12 bases between. This CDR3 has 14 amino acids. Per the germline V gene, CDR1 is GTSNPN and CDR2 is SVGIG (reference sequence). CDR3 sequence reads: CAWSPSHGNQPQHF. The CDR3 DNA reads TGTGCCTGGAGTCCCTCCCACGGGAATCAGCCCCAGCATTTT.

The rearrangement uses TRBV6-5 and TRBJ1-2; 9 bases align to TRBD1. This CDR3 region has 13 residues. Germline CDR1 MNHEY, CDR2 SVGAGI. V dropped 5 bases and J dropped 5; count of bases not matched to a gene: 3. The CDR3 bases are TGTGCCAGCAGTCGACAGGGGGTGTATGGCTACACCTTC. Its protein is CASSRQGVYGYTF.

This clone was seen only once. The chain is built from TRBV2 and TRBJ1-2; 12 nucleotides align to TRBD1. CDR3 length: 13 residues. With V trimmed by 6 bases and J by 7 bases, 3 bases remained unmatched. Germline V gene data show CDR1 as SNHLY and CDR2 as FYNNEI. The CDR3 coding sequence is TGTGCCAGCAGGGGACAGGGGGCGACTGGCTACACCTTC. This sequence encodes CASRGQGATGYTF.